These 14 T cell receptor beta chains originate from one sample sequenced in a study of a mutant IDH1 vaccine in newly diagnosed glioma. No antigen has been assigned to these receptors. Clones were read by immunoSEQ multiplex PCR, and TCRdb kept only the in-frame ones, dropping some. The table lists 40,000 or so clones, 84% of them singletons. Time point of the sample: week 23, last vaccination. Doses consisted of 300 ug of mutant IDH1 20-mer peptide each, paired with topical imiquimod. This specimen consisted of PBMCs, obtained from a glioma patient whose treatment included an IDH1 peptide vaccine. The receptors come from a woman aged 18-30 years with glioma. Some clones in this sample may be carry-over from other donors' samples.

The chain combines TRBV7-6 with TRBJ1-1, with D perhaps matching TRBD1 (5 bases). This CDR3 region has 13 residues. CDR1 is SGHVS, CDR2 FNYEAQ, per germline. V was trimmed by 5 bases and J by 4 bases, leaving 11 bases between them. CDR3 sequence (DNA): TGTGCCAGCAGCCGACCGGGGGGCACTGAAGCTTTCTTT. Amino acids: CASSRPGGTEAFF.

The V call is TRBV4-3, the J call TRBJ2-2; D is ambiguous. There are 17 residues in the CDR3. Germline lookup yields CDR1 LGHNA and CDR2 YSLEER. Deletions cut 0 bases from V and 5 bases from J, with 16 bases between. The CDR3, as DNA: TGCGCCAGCAGCCAAGAAGGGCCGGGTGGCATAACCGGGGAGCTGTTTTTT. Protein sequence: CASSQEGPGGITGELFF.

The V and J genes are TRBV5-1 and TRBJ2-7; 9 bases are a match to TRBD1. CDR1 is SGHRS, CDR2 YFSETQ, per germline. V shed 1 base and J 5 bases; nucleotides not matched to a gene: 4. CDR3 length equals 14 residues. CDR3 in DNA: TGCGCCAGCAGCTTGTCCCGGGACAGGGACGAGCAGTACTTC. Translation: CASSLSRDRDEQYF.

This rearrangement joins TRBV7-9 to TRBJ1-2; possible D gene TRBD1, 5 bases. Germline CDR1 and CDR2: SEHNR and FQNEAQ (reference sequence). CDR3 length: 16 amino acids. The V gene lost 0 bases and the J gene lost 0 bases, with 11 bases spanning the gap. The CDR3 nucleotides are TGTGCCAGCAGCTTAGCTATGGGACCACCTAACTATGGCTACACCTTC. Translated, it gives CASSLAMGPPNYGYTF.

The chain joins TRBV7-7 to TRBJ2-2, with D tentatively TRBD1 (6 bases). The CDR3 is 14 amino acids. Germline V lookup: CDR1 SSHAT, CDR2 FNYEAQ (reference sequence). The CDR3 nucleotides are TGTGCTATCTCCGGGACAACGAACACCGGGGAGCTGTTTTTT. Its protein is CAISGTTNTGELFF.

This sequence joins TRBV19 and TRBJ1-2, with 8 bases fitting TRBD1. The CDR3 runs to 15 residues. Germline-derived CDR1 and CDR2 are LNHDA and SQIVND (reference sequence). V lost 10 bases and J lost 5; bases outside the gene matches: 15. DNA of the CDR3: TGTGCCACAAGGAGAACAGGGGGGCGCGAATATGGCTACACCTTC. This codes for CATRRTGGREYGYTF. Variable domain in full (rest from reference TRBV19 and TRBJ1-2): DGGITQSPKYLFRKEGQNVTLSCEQNLNHDAMYWYRQDPGQGLRLIYYSQIVNDFQKGDIAEGYSVSREKKESFPLTVTSAQKNPTAFYLCATRRTGGREYGYTFGSGTRLTVV.

Only a few counts were recorded for this clone. The chain combines TRBV11-2 with TRBJ2-3, with 10 bases lining up with TRBD2. The germline V gene encodes CDR1 SGHAT and CDR2 FQNNGV. With V trimmed by 5 bases and J by 7 bases, 9 bases remained unmatched. The CDR3 totals 15 residues. The CDR3 bases are TGTGCCAGCAGCCAATCAGCGGGGGGGCAACATACGCAGTATTTT. Its protein is CASSQSAGGQHTQYF.

The chain is built from TRBV6-1 and TRBJ1-4, with a possible D match to TRBD1 (6 bases). CDR1 and CDR2 from the germline V gene are MNHNS and SASEGT. The CDR3 runs 15 residues. Trimming removed 6 bases from V and 0 bases from J, with 11 bases in between. The CDR3: CASRWTATTNEKLFF. In nucleotides, the CDR3 is TGTGCCAGCAGATGGACAGCAACAACTAATGAAAAACTGTTTTTT.

The chain uses TRBV29-1 and TRBJ1-2; the D is unclear. This CDR3 is built from 13 residues. The V end lost 0 bases, the J end lost 6 bases, and 11 bases lay between the germline ends. CDR1 is SQVTM, CDR2 ANQGSEA, per germline. The CDR3 region is CSVEDIGYNGYTF. The CDR3 DNA reads TGCAGCGTTGAAGATATTGGGTATAATGGCTACACCTTC.

The V gene is TRBV4-2, the J gene TRBJ1-1; 9 bases align to TRBD1. Germline V gene data show CDR1 as LGHNA and CDR2 as YNFKEQ. The ends lost 3 bases at V and 2 bases at J; junction bases unmatched: 4. This CDR3 is 15 amino acids long. CDR3 nucleotides: TGTGCCAGCAGCCAGGCGGGACAGGGAAACACTGAAGCTTTCTTT. It specifies CASSQAGQGNTEAFF.

The CDR3 nucleotides are TGTGCCAGCAGTTATCCGGGACTAGCCAATGAGCAGTTCTTC. Residues: CASSYPGLANEQFF. The rearrangement links TRBV27 to TRBJ2-1; 9 nucleotides agree with TRBD2. The CDR3 extends over 14 amino acids. CDR1 is MNHEY, CDR2 SMNVEV, per germline (reference sequence). With 4 bases clipped from V and 6 bases from J, the junction kept 4 bases outside the gene matches.

This clone was picked up a small number of times. V and J are TRBV4-3 and TRBJ1-1; 7 positions agree with TRBD1. This CDR3 is 15 amino acids long. The germline V gene has CDR1 LGHNA and CDR2 YSLEER. With V trimmed by 4 bases and J by 4 bases, 9 bases remained unmatched. The CDR3 reads CASSPRVTGPTEAFF. The CDR3 bases are TGCGCCAGCAGCCCCCGAGTGACAGGGCCCACTGAAGCTTTCTTT.

The rearrangement joins TRBV5-4 to TRBJ2-7; TRBD1 is a possible D gene (6 bases). The CDR3 runs 14 residues. Germline lookup yields CDR1 SGHNT and CDR2 YYREEE (reference sequence). V was clipped by 3 bases and J by 7 bases, with 17 bases between them. The CDR3 coding sequence is TGTGCCAGCAGCTGGGAATCCCGGGACACGGAGCAGTACTTC. Its protein is CASSWESRDTEQYF.

This clone has more than one count but fewer than ten. V gene TRBV4-3 combines with J gene TRBJ1-5, with D uncertain. The V end lost 3 bases, the J end lost 3 bases, and 9 bases lay between the germline ends. Per the germline V gene, CDR1 is LGHNA and CDR2 is YSLEER. The length of the CDR3 is 14 residues. The CDR3 sequence is CASSHRTINQPQHF. For the CDR3, the DNA is TGCGCCAGCAGCCACCGAACGATCAATCAGCCCCAGCATTTT.